A selection of T cell receptor beta chains follows, all from one sample in a study of coeliac disease. Sequenced by immunoSEQ multiplex PCR; TCRdb stores in-frame clones only, minus some. The sample lists about 2,500 clones; about 70% were seen once. Sequences were obtained from lymphocytes from the gut lamina propria. Source of these receptors: a human donor without celiac disease. Each CDR3 is given with its conserved first and last residue. A D gene is named only where the DNA matches it firmly. Clone size is shown for a subset of rows, as once, few, many or a class of expanded clone.

TRBJ2-7 | TRBD1 | TRBV7-2 | NA | CASSQLTGGSYEQYF | TGTGCCAGCAGCCAATTAACAGGGGGGTCCTACGAGCAGTACTTC
TRBJ2-4 | NA | TRBV10-1 | NA | CASSDGQWGGIQYF | TGCGCCAGCAGTGACGGCCAGTGGGGAGGCATTCAGTACTTC
TRBJ1-1 | TRBD1 | TRBV18 | few | CASSPLTGLSEAFF | TGTGCCAGCTCACCATTGACAGGGTTGTCTGAAGCTTTCTTT
TRBJ2-7 | NA | TRBV7-8 | NA | CASSPRGWEQYF | TGTGCCAGCAGCCCGAGGGGGTGGGAGCAGTACTTC
TRBJ2-7 | TRBD1 | TRBV29-1 | NA | CSGGTGENYEQYF | TGCAGCGGGGGGACAGGGGAGAACTACGAGCAGTACTTC
TRBJ2-5 | TRBD1 | TRBV4-3 | NA | CASSQGGTGPETQYF | TGCGCCAGCAGCCAAGGGGGGACAGGGCCTGAGACCCAGTACTTC
TRBJ1-1 | NA | TRBV7-6 | NA | CASSLVGGGTEAFF | TGTGCCAGCAGCTTAGTCGGGGGGGGCACTGAAGCTTTCTTT
TRBJ2-7 | TRBD2 | TRBV6-6 | NA | CASSLMTSATYEQYF | TGTGCCAGCAGTTTAATGACTAGCGCGACCTACGAGCAGTACTTC
TRBJ1-2 | TRBD1 | TRBV2 | once | CASLKTGRSGVNYGYTF | TGTGCCAGCCTGAAGACAGGGAGGTCCGGGGTTAACTATGGCTACACCTTC
TRBJ2-3 | TRBD2 | TRBV7-9 | NA | CASSLVAGATDTQYF | TGTGCCAGCAGCTTGGTAGCGGGGGCCACAGATACGCAGTATTTT
TRBJ1-5 | NA | TRBV4-1 | NA | CASSQGAGPPLNQPQHF | TGCGCCAGCAGCCAAGGGGCAGGGCCCCCGTTGAATCAGCCCCAGCATTTT
TRBJ1-1 | NA | TRBV27 | NA | CASSPMGGTEAFF | TGTGCCAGCAGTCCTATGGGGGGCACTGAAGCTTTCTTT
TRBJ2-5 | NA | TRBV7-8 | NA | CASSPGHPYQETQYF | TGTGCCAGCAGTCCGGGACACCCGTACCAAGAGACCCAGTACTTC
TRBJ1-1 | TRBD1 | TRBV5-4 | NA | CASSLGQGAEAFF | TGTGCCAGCAGCTTGGGACAGGGGGCTGAAGCTTTCTTT
TRBJ2-2 | NA | TRBV19 | once | CASSIRRAPNTGELFF | TGTGCCAGTAGTATTCGGCGGGCCCCGAACACCGGGGAGCTGTTTTTT
TRBJ2-7 | NA | TRBV19 | NA | CASSIGQGFNEQYF | TGTGCCAGTAGTATCGGGCAGGGGTTCAACGAGCAGTACTTC
TRBJ1-2 | TRBD1 | TRBV2 | NA | CASSVTGDGGYTF | TGTGCCAGCAGTGTGACAGGGGATGGGGGCTACACCTTC
TRBJ2-2 | NA | TRBV5-1 | NA | CASSSRGLDTGELFF | TGCGCCAGCAGCTCCCGGGGACTGGACACCGGGGAGCTGTTTTTT
TRBJ1-6 | TRBD1 | TRBV18 | once | CASSRTGTANSPLHF | TGTGCCAGCTCACGAACCGGGACAGCAAATTCACCCCTCCACTTT
TRBJ2-7 | TRBD2 | TRBV19 | NA | CASSRDGLAGISYEQYF | TGTGCCAGTAGTAGGGACGGACTAGCGGGGATCTCCTACGAGCAGTACTTC
TRBJ1-2 | NA | TRBV30 | NA | CAWSPGGGYTF | TGTGCCTGGAGCCCCGGGGGTGGCTACACCTTC
TRBJ2-3 | TRBD2 | TRBV7-9 | NA | CASSLGTSTTDTQYF | TGTGCCAGCAGCCTTGGGACTAGTACCACAGATACGCAGTATTTT
TRBJ1-4 | NA | TRBV4-1 | NA | CASSQVRAGDLFEKLFF | TGCGCCAGCAGCCAAGTACGGGCGGGGGATCTTTTTGAAAAACTGTTTTTT
TRBJ2-5 | NA | TRBV19 | once | CASRTDQETQYF | TGTGCCAGTCGGACTGATCAAGAGACCCAGTACTTC
TRBJ2-7 | NA | TRBV10-2 | once | CASSAGVRSYEQYF | TGCGCCAGCAGTGCGGGAGTCCGCTCCTACGAGCAGTACTTC
TRBJ2-7 | NA | TRBV7-9 | NA | CASSQGREREQYF | TGTGCCAGCAGCCAGGGGCGGGAGAGGGAGCAGTACTTC
TRBJ2-3 | TRBD2 | TRBV4-3 | NA | CASSLRVSGTADTQYF | TGCGCCAGCAGCCTGAGGGTTAGCGGGACCGCAGATACGCAGTATTTT
TRBJ2-1 | TRBD2 | TRBV5-8 | NA | CASPTSGYNEQFF | TGTGCCAGCCCGACTAGCGGCTACAATGAGCAGTTCTTC
TRBJ2-1 | TRBD2 | TRBV5-6 | NA | CASSPSSGRLSYNEQFF | TGTGCCAGCAGCCCCAGTAGCGGGAGGCTTTCCTACAATGAGCAGTTCTTC
TRBJ2-1 | NA | TRBV7-8 | NA | CASSPTGVSYNEQFF | TGTGCCAGCAGCCCCACGGGAGTATCCTACAATGAGCAGTTCTTC
TRBJ2-2 | NA | TRBV29-1 | NA | CSVEKGVAGELFF | TGCAGCGTTGAAAAAGGGGTGGCCGGGGAGCTGTTTTTT
TRBJ1-1 | NA | TRBV7-9 | NA | CASSFSNTEAFF | TGTGCCAGCAGCTTCTCGAACACTGAAGCTTTCTTT
TRBJ2-2 | NA | TRBV23-1 | NA | CASSHSPQGNTGELFF | TGCGCCAGCAGTCACTCTCCTCAGGGAAACACCGGGGAGCTGTTTTTT
TRBJ1-6 | TRBD1 | TRBV2 | NA | CASRKGTGLNSPLHF | TGTGCCAGCAGGAAGGGGACAGGGCTTAATTCACCCCTCCACTTT
TRBJ1-1 | NA | TRBV10-2 | NA | CASRSTEYTEAFF | TGCGCCAGCAGGTCGACAGAATACACTGAAGCTTTCTTT
TRBJ1-4 | NA | TRBV18 | NA | CASSPTSSTNEKLFF | TGTGCCAGCTCACCGACATCCTCAACTAATGAAAAACTGTTTTTT
TRBJ1-6 | NA | TRBV7-2 | NA | CASSPSGKGNNSPLHF | TGTGCCAGCAGCCCGTCGGGTAAGGGGAACAATTCACCCCTCCACTTT
TRBJ2-7 | NA | TRBV5-1 | NA | CASSLTSSYEQYF | TGCGCCAGCAGCTTGACTAGTTCCTACGAGCAGTACTTC
TRBJ2-1 | NA | TRBV7-9 | NA | CASSLSRGYNEQFF | TGTGCCAGCAGCTTGTCGCGAGGGTACAATGAGCAGTTCTTC